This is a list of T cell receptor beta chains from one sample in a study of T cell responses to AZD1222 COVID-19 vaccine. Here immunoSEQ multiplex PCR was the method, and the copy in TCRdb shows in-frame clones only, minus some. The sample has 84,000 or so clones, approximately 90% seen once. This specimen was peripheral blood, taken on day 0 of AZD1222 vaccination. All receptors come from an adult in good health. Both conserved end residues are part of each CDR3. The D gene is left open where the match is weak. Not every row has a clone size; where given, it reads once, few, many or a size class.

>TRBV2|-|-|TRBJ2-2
TGTGCCAGCAGCCCACAGGGAGTCGGGGAGCTGTTTTTT
CASSPQGVGELFF
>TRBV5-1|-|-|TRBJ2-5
TGCGCCAGCAGCTTGGCCGGGGGAGGAGACCAAGAGACCCAGTACTTC
CASSLAGGGDQETQYF
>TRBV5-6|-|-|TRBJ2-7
TGTGCCAGCAGCAACTACTACGAGCAGTACTTC
CASSNYYEQYF
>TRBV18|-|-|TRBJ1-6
TGTGCCAGCTCACGGACCGTGTTTACCTTCTCCTATAATTCACCCCTCCACTTT
CASSRTVFTFSYNSPLHF
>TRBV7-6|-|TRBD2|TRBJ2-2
TGTGCCAGCAGCTGGACTAGCGGGAGTGTCGGGGAGCTGTTTTTT
CASSWTSGSVGELFF
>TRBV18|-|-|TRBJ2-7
TGTGCCAGCTCACCAGGGCTAGCGACAGTCTACGAGCAGTACTTC
CASSPGLATVYEQYF
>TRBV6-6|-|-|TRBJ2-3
TGTGCCAGCAGTTCTTTTGCCGGTGCAGATACGCAGTATTTT
CASSSFAGADTQYF
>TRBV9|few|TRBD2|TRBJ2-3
TGTGCCAGCAGCGGTAGCGGGACAACAGATACGCAGTATTTT
CASSGSGTTDTQYF
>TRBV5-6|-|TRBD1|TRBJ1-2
TGTGCCAGCAGCCTCGACAGGGAATATGGCTACACCTTC
CASSLDREYGYTF
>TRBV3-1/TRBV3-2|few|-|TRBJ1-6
TGTGCCAGCAGCCACCGGGGGGATAATTCACCCCTCCACTTT
CASSHRGDNSPLHF
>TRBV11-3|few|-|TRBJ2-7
TGTGCCAGCCTCTGGTACGAGCAGTACTTC
CASLWYEQYF
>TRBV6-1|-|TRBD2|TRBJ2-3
TGTGCCAGCAGTGATATCGGGAGGTCAGATACGCAGTATTTT
CASSDIGRSDTQYF
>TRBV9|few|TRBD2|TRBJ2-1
TGTGCCAGCAGCGTAGGAAGGGGACTAGCGGGAGGGAACTCCTACAATGAGCAGTTCTTC
CASSVGRGLAGGNSYNEQFF